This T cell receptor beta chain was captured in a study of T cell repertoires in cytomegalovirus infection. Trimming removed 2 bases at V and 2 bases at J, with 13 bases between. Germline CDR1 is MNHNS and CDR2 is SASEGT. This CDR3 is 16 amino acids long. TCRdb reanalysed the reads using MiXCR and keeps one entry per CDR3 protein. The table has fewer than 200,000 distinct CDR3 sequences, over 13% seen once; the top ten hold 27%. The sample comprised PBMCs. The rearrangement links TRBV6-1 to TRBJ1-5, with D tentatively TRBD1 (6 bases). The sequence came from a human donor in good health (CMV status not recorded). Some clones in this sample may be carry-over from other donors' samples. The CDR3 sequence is CASSEREGGGNQPQHF. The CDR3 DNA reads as TGTGCCAGCAGTGAACGGGAGGGGGGTGGCAATCAGCCCCAGCATTTT.